This TCR beta chain was captured in a study of blood T cell repertoires in COVID-19. Across the study: The study drew acute and convalescent COVID-19 samples from the United States, Italy and Spain. T cells, B-cell-depleted T cells, or PBMCs supplied cDNA or gDNA.

In the case of this clone: Different DNA sequences within this sample yield the same CDR3.

The CDR3 is made up of 11 amino acids. The ends lost 3 bases at V and 7 bases at J; junction bases unmatched: 2. Germline lookup yields CDR1 SQVTM and CDR2 ANQGSEA. Clones were sequenced by immunoSEQ multiplex PCR, and TCRdb holds only the in-frame ones, with some missing. The table includes about 290,000 clones, around 85% detected once. This clonotype was sampled from a woman aged 45-59 years with active or convalescent COVID-19. This chain joins TRBV29-1 and TRBJ1-1; 7 bases map to TRBD1. The sample consisted of peripheral blood. CDR3 bases: TGCAGCGTTGATAGACAGGGTGAAGCTTTCTTT. Encoded protein: CSVDRQGEAFF.